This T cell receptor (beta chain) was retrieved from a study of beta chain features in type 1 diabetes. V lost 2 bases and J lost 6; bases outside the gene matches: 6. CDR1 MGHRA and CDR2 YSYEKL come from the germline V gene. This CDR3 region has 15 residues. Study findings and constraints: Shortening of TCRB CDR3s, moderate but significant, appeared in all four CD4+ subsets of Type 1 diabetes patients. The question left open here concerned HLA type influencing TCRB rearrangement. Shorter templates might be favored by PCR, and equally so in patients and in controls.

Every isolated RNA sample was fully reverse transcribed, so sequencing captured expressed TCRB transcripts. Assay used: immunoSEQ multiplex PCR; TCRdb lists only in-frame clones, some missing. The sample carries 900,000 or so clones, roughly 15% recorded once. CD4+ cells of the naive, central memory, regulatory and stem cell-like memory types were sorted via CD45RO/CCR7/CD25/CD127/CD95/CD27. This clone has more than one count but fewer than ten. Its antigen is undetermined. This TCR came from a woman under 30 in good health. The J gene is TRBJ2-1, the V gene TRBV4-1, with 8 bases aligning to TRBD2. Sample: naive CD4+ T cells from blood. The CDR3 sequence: CASSQMGLVFNEQFF. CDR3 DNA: TGCGCCAGCAGCCAAATGGGACTAGTCTTCAATGAGCAGTTCTTC.